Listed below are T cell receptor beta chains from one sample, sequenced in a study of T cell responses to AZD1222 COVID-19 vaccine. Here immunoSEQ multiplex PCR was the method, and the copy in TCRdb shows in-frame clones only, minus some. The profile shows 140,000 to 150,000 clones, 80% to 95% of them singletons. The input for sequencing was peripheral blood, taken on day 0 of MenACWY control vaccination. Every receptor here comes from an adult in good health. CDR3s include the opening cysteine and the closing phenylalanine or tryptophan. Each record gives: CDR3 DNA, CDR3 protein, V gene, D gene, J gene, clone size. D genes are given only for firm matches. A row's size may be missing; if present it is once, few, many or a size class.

TGCGCCAGCAGCTTGGCCCCTTACTCTGGAAACACCATATATTTT | CASSLAPYSGNTIYF | TRBV5-1 | NA | TRBJ1-3 | NA
TGTGCCAGCAGTCACCTGCTCGGGGGGAACACTGAAGCTTTCTTT | CASSHLLGGNTEAFF | TRBV27 | NA | TRBJ1-1 | NA
TGTGCCAGCAGTTCACAGGAGCGAGTCACCGGGGAGCTGTTTTTT | CASSSQERVTGELFF | TRBV28 | NA | TRBJ2-2 | NA
TGTGCCTGGAGTGTACTGGGTGGCGGGGAGCTGTTTTTT | CAWSVLGGGELFF | TRBV30 | NA | TRBJ2-2 | few
TGTGCCAGTAGGACAGAGGACAGGGTGGGCTACACCTTC | CASRTEDRVGYTF | TRBV19 | TRBD1 | TRBJ1-2 | NA
TGCGCCAGCAGCCCGGGACACCAACGCTCTGGGGCCAACGTCCTGACTTTC | CASSPGHQRSGANVLTF | TRBV10-2 | NA | TRBJ2-6 | NA
TGTGCCAGCAGCCAAGGGCAGGACACATATACGACTTTCTTT | CASSQGQDTYTTFF | TRBV3-1/TRBV3-2 | NA | TRBJ1-1 | NA
TGTGCCAGCAGTTTACCTTTGCGGGGTCGGGGGACCCAGTACTTC | CASSLPLRGRGTQYF | TRBV28 | NA | TRBJ2-5 | NA
TGTGCCAGCAGCCAATTAGACAGGGAGAATGAGCAGTTCTTC | CASSQLDRENEQFF | TRBV3-1/TRBV3-2 | TRBD1 | TRBJ2-1 | once
TGTGCCACCAGCAGAGGAACAGGGATAGACACCTTC | CATSRGTGIDTF | TRBV15 | NA | TRBJ1-2 | NA
TGTGCCAGTAGTGTGGGGACTAGCGGGAGAAGGAACATTCAGTACTTC | CASSVGTSGRRNIQYF | TRBV19 | TRBD2 | TRBJ2-4 | NA
TGTGCCAGCACCCAGGGGGAGAACACTGAAGCTTTCTTT | CASTQGENTEAFF | TRBV2 | TRBD1 | TRBJ1-1 | NA
TGTGCCGCTAGCGTCTCCAACAATGAGCAGTTCTTC | CAASVSNNEQFF | TRBV6-5 | NA | TRBJ2-1 | NA
TGTGCCAGCAGCCCCACCCAACAGGGAACACACGGAAATCGCTATGGCTACACCTTC | CASSPTQQGTHGNRYGYTF | TRBV7-9 | NA | TRBJ1-2 | NA
TGTGCCAGCAGCCTCCCCGATTCACCCCTCCACTTT | CASSLPDSPLHF | TRBV3-1/TRBV3-2 | NA | TRBJ1-6 | NA
TGTGCCAGCAGTGCGGGACAGGGGGTTTCGCGGCAGCCCCAGCATTTT | CASSAGQGVSRQPQHF | TRBV6-1 | TRBD1 | TRBJ1-5 | NA
TGTGCCAGCAGTACTAGCGGATACAATGAGCAGTTCTTC | CASSTSGYNEQFF | TRBV11-3 | TRBD2 | TRBJ2-1 | NA
TGTGCCTGGATGCCGGGTGGTGAAAAACTGTTTTTT | CAWMPGGEKLFF | TRBV30 | NA | TRBJ1-4 | NA
TGTGCCAGCAGTTACTCCGGGGGCCTCGGCTCACCCCTCCACTTT | CASSYSGGLGSPLHF | TRBV6-5 | NA | TRBJ1-6 | NA
TGTGCCAGCAGGATGACAGAGAACACTGAAGCTTTCTTT | CASRMTENTEAFF | TRBV12-3/TRBV12-4 | NA | TRBJ1-1 | NA
TGTGCCACCAGTGATCCGACTAGCGGCTCTTACAATGAGCAGTTCTTC | CATSDPTSGSYNEQFF | TRBV24-1 | TRBD2 | TRBJ2-1 | once
TGTGCCATCAGTGAGTCAGGCAGCAATCAGCCCCAGCATTTT | CAISESGSNQPQHF | TRBV10-3 | NA | TRBJ1-5 | NA
TGTGCCAGCAGTTTATCTAGACAGGGTTACAACTTT | CASSLSRQGYNF | TRBV28 | TRBD1 | TRBJ1-6 | NA
TGTGCCAGCAGTTTCCTAGCGGGAACCTACGAGCAGTACTTC | CASSFLAGTYEQYF | TRBV27 | TRBD2 | TRBJ2-7 | NA
TGTGCTAGCAGCCTCTCGGGGAGTGGCACAGATACGCAGTATTTT | CASSLSGSGTDTQYF | TRBV7-7 | NA | TRBJ2-3 | NA
TGTGCCAACACATGGAACACCGGGGAGCTGTTTTTT | CANTWNTGELFF | TRBV25-1 | NA | TRBJ2-2 | NA
TGTGCCAGCAGTTCCCGGGACACCTTGCGCCCTTTAGCAAATCAGCCCCAGCATTTT | CASSSRDTLRPLANQPQHF | TRBV28 | NA | TRBJ1-5 | NA
TGTGCCAGCAGCACGACCCAGGGGATTAAAAAACTGTTTTTT | CASSTTQGIKKLFF | TRBV5-5 | NA | TRBJ1-4 | NA
TGTGCCAGCAGCAACAGGGTATTGGGGGACACTGAAGCTTTCTTT | CASSNRVLGDTEAFF | TRBV7-9 | NA | TRBJ1-1 | NA
TGTGCCAGCAGCCATACGGAGCGCTACGAGCAGTACTTC | CASSHTERYEQYF | TRBV14 | NA | TRBJ2-7 | NA
TGTGCCAGCAGTGACGGTGGGCGAGATACGCAGTATTTT | CASSDGGRDTQYF | TRBV6-4 | NA | TRBJ2-3 | NA
TGTGCCAGCAGCCAAGATGGGAGACATCTTAACTATGGCTACACCTTC | CASSQDGRHLNYGYTF | TRBV3-1/TRBV3-2 | NA | TRBJ1-2 | NA
TGCGCCAGCAGCTTGAAAATGAAAGGGAACACTGAAGCTTTCTTT | CASSLKMKGNTEAFF | TRBV5-1 | NA | TRBJ1-1 | NA
TGTGCCAGCAGTTTAGCGGGGGTGAAGCAGTTCTTC | CASSLAGVKQFF | TRBV12-3/TRBV12-4 | NA | TRBJ2-1 | NA
TGTGCCATCACCTCCAAACAGGGGGTAGCAGATACGCAGTATTTT | CAITSKQGVADTQYF | TRBV10-3 | TRBD1 | TRBJ2-3 | NA
TGTGCCAGCAGCTTAGCTAGGGAGAATCAGCCCCAGCATTTT | CASSLARENQPQHF | TRBV7-2 | NA | TRBJ1-5 | NA
TGTGCCAGTAGTATGTACAGGAACACTGAAGCTTTCTTT | CASSMYRNTEAFF | TRBV19 | NA | TRBJ1-1 | NA
TGTGCCAGCAGCGTAGCCCCTAGCACCGGGGAGCTGTTTTTT | CASSVAPSTGELFF | TRBV9 | NA | TRBJ2-2 | NA
TGCGCCAGCAGCCAGGGCCGATCGAACACCGGGGAGCTGTTTTTT | CASSQGRSNTGELFF | TRBV4-1 | NA | TRBJ2-2 | NA
TGTGCCAGTAGCCTTGGGGAGGGAGTGAACACTGAAGCTTTCTTT | CASSLGEGVNTEAFF | TRBV19 | NA | TRBJ1-1 | NA
TGTGCCAGCAGTACCGGACCCGCGGCTGGAAAGCAGTACTTC | CASSTGPAAGKQYF | TRBV27 | NA | TRBJ2-7 | NA
TGTGCCAGCAGCTTTCAAGGTCGCGGACTAGCCAAAAACATTCAGTACTTC | CASSFQGRGLAKNIQYF | TRBV7-9 | NA | TRBJ2-4 | NA
TGTGCCTGGAGTGTTTCTGTGAACACTGAAGCTTTCTTT | CAWSVSVNTEAFF | TRBV30 | NA | TRBJ1-1 | NA
TGTGCCTGGCGACAGGGGGCGCTAGGCTATGGCTACACCTTC | CAWRQGALGYGYTF | TRBV30 | TRBD1 | TRBJ1-2 | NA
TGTGCCAGCAGCTTAGCCCTAGCTCCCGGGGAGCTGTTTTTT | CASSLALAPGELFF | TRBV13 | NA | TRBJ2-2 | NA
TGTGCCAGTAGGGAACTCGCCGCGAACACCGGGGAGCTGTTTTTT | CASRELAANTGELFF | TRBV19 | NA | TRBJ2-2 | NA
TGCGCCAGCAGCGGGGGGACAGCCCCTTGGGGTAATGAAAAACTGTTTTTT | CASSGGTAPWGNEKLFF | TRBV5-1 | TRBD1 | TRBJ1-4 | NA
TGTGCCAGCACTCAGCTAGTAGTGTCCCACGAGCAGTACTTC | CASTQLVVSHEQYF | TRBV6-5 | NA | TRBJ2-7 | NA
TGTGCCAGCAGGGGGGAAAATCAGCCCCAGCATTTT | CASRGENQPQHF | TRBV28 | NA | TRBJ1-5 | NA
TGTGCCATCAGTGATATTATTGGACAGGGGGCCCATGGCTACACCTTC | CAISDIIGQGAHGYTF | TRBV10-3 | TRBD1 | TRBJ1-2 | NA
TGTGCCAGCAGTGAACTAGCGGGAGGTCGGGATACGCAGTATTTT | CASSELAGGRDTQYF | TRBV6-4 | TRBD2 | TRBJ2-3 | few
TGTGCCAGCAGTCCGATAGGACCCTATGAGCAGTTCTTC | CASSPIGPYEQFF | TRBV27 | NA | TRBJ2-1 | NA
TGTGCCAGCGGTAGGACAGGGAAAATGAACACTGAAGCTTTCTTT | CASGRTGKMNTEAFF | TRBV6-5 | TRBD1 | TRBJ1-1 | NA
TGTGCCAGCAGTGAGATCAGGGTCAATTCACCCCTCCACTTT | CASSEIRVNSPLHF | TRBV25-1 | NA | TRBJ1-6 | NA